Given below is one T cell receptor (beta chain) in context. Its antigen remains unknown. This entry belongs to a study of cytomegalovirus exposure and HLA in healthy donors. Germline lookup yields CDR1 MNHEY and CDR2 SMNVEV (reference sequence). This CDR3 is 16 amino acids long. The V end was cut by 4 bases, the J end by 2 bases, with 16 bases between. PCR used 60 Vbeta primers and 13 Jbeta primers. Using immunoSEQ multiplex PCR, the repertoire was profiled, and TCRdb retains in-frame clones only, with some absent. This repertoire shows more than 150,000 clones, 60% to 85% found once; its top ten account for around 1.6%. Study observations and caveats: V- and J-gene trimming in TCR beta was tied to a missense DCLRE1C variant by an analysis performed later.

The specimen sequenced was PBMCs. This chain links TRBV27 with TRBJ2-3; maybe TRBD2 (7 bases). The receptor was derived from a man aged 18 to 29 in good health and CMV-seronegative. The CDR3, as DNA: TGTGCCAGCAGTTCCTCCGCGGGGGACACCACAGATACGCAGTATTTT. Residues: CASSSSAGDTTDTQYF.